This TCR beta chain is drawn from a study of post-analysis software for immune sequencing data (dated by TCRdb to the mid-2010s). For the study in its entirety: The recorded disease courses included relapsing-remitting, secondary progressive and progressive-relapsing multiple sclerosis, and some patients had no subtype annotation. The patient repertoires were compared against 11 previously published healthy control repertoires obtained from donors aged 6 to 25 years. A subset of samples was prepared in parallel using single-end sample barcoding, then pooled and co-amplified after Illumina adapter ligation. The investigation overall reported the following: Multiple sclerosis patients had significantly lower normalized Chao1 diversity than controls, a result that suggests substantial peripheral T-cell clonal expansion. Strong co-clustering of samples prepared in the same batch was shown by direct clustering with F measure, prompting a batch-effect correction. The multiple sclerosis patient group was slightly younger than the control group. Significantly higher frequencies in patients than in controls were found for about five TRBV segments, including TRBV5-6, TRBV5-1 and TRBV20-1.

The library was obtained by PCR. TCRdb names Illumina HiSeq 2500 as the instrument used. Unique molecular identifiers were incorporated into TCR beta cDNA libraries to reduce PCR and sequencing biases. Every 1 to 10 million input T cells yielded roughly 500,000 cDNA molecules, meaning each molecule approximated one T cell. The patient libraries were prepared and sequenced with the same protocol used for the earlier healthy control dataset. Within a given batch, samples were prepared together, multiplexed and sequenced on the same HiSeq lane. The paper's processing steps were these. MIGEC handled the raw barcoded reads, throwing out single-read molecular identifier groups before consensus assembly and CDR3 extraction. Clonotype tables were post-analysed with VDJtools, and diversity was normalized by down-sampling all datasets to the smallest sample size. To correct batch-related cross-sample contamination, repertoire overlap clustering matched CDR3 amino acid sequences but not nucleotide sequences. Through fastp at Q25 and MiXCR, TCRdb rebuilt clones from the public reads, retaining in-frame beta chains. When rows share a CDR3 protein, they turn into one entry using the most common DNA and genes. TCRdb, not the original authors, processed these V and J calls. The sample table shows approximately 660,000 distinct CDR3 sequences, and 59% are seen once. The top ten hold roughly 10% of the sample.

For CDR1 and CDR2, the germline V gene (reference sequence) lists DFQATT and SNEGSKA. Its CDR3 holds 15 amino acids, cysteine through phenylalanine. Here the CDR3 DNA is all that survives: 45 bases in frame from base 1. A distance of 16 bases separates the germline ends of V and J, which lose 1 base and 7 bases respectively. To demonstrate the VDJtools post-analysis software, the study profiled TCR beta repertoires from the peripheral blood of 13 young patients with multiple sclerosis. The multiple sclerosis patients were children and adolescents between roughly 6 and 17 years of age. As concerns this clonotype: Its antigen is unknown. No base quality information exists; no much larger clone differs at one position.

The chain is made from TRBV20-1 and TRBJ1-4; TRBD1 is possibly the D segment (6 matching bases). Sequencing was done on a sample of blood. This TCR was sampled from a girl aged 2 to 9 with multiple sclerosis. The CDR3 is CSARGGYQGREKLFF. The DNA is TGCAGTGCTAGAGGGGGCTATCAGGGGCGTGAAAAACTGTTTTTT.